One and the same sample provided the 25 T cell receptor beta chains below, sequenced in a study of blood T cell repertoires in COVID-19. The repertoire was sequenced with immunoSEQ multiplex PCR; TCRdb's copy has only in-frame clones and lacks some. The table records about 270,000 clones, roughly 90% of them present only once. The sequenced sample consisted of PBMCs or T cells enriched from blood (not recorded which). These receptors were collected from a woman between 45 and 65 years old who had recovered from COVID-19.

The chain recombines TRBV7-9 with TRBJ2-1; possible D gene TRBD1, 8 bases. Between the trimmed V and J ends, which lost 2 bases and 4 bases, there was a span of 18 bases. The CDR3 extends over 17 amino acids. Germline values: CDR1 SEHNR, CDR2 FQNEAQ (reference sequence). CDR3 sequence (DNA): TGTGCCAGCAGCTTATTGGGAGGGACAGGAATTTACAATGAGCAGTTCTTC. It translates to CASSLLGGTGIYNEQFF.

This clone was found a few times. The J gene is TRBJ2-7, the V gene TRBV5-6; 8 bases are shared with TRBD2. The V and J ends lost 3 bases and 2 bases, in that order; junction bases with no gene match: 4. CDR3 length equals 14 residues. In germline, CDR1 is SGHDT, CDR2 YYEEEE. The CDR3 DNA follows: TGTGCCAGCAGCTGGACTAGCCGGCCCTACGAGCAGTACTTC. Its protein is CASSWTSRPYEQYF.

This clone was recorded only once. Written as DNA, the CDR3 is TGTGCCAGCAGCTTGACAGTGATTTCTGAAGCTTTCTTT. Its translation: CASSLTVISEAFF. The J gene is TRBJ1-1, the V gene TRBV6-5, with TRBD1 as a possible D gene (5 bases). The CDR3 has 13 amino acids. Between the trimmed V and J ends, which lost 6 bases and 6 bases, there was a span of 14 bases. The germline gives CDR1 MNHEY, CDR2 SVGAGI.

This rearrangement joins TRBV7-3 to TRBJ2-7; 7 bases agree with TRBD1. The CDR3 extends over 14 amino acids. Germline trimming cut 5 bases from V and 5 bases from J; bases unmatched to any gene: 9. Per the germline V gene, CDR1 is SGHTA and CDR2 is FQGTGA. In DNA form, the CDR3 reads TGTGCCAGCAGCCCCCCACAGGGGACCGACGAGCAGTACTTC. Its protein product is CASSPPQGTDEQYF.

V and J are TRBV3-1 (or the pseudogene TRBV3-2) and TRBJ2-3, with D perhaps matching TRBD2 (5 bases). V lost 3 bases, J lost 2 bases, and 15 bases lay in between. CDR1 LGHDT and CDR2 YNNKEL come from the germline V gene (reference sequence). There are 16 residues in the CDR3. The CDR3 is CASSHGLRRSTDTQYF. The CDR3 DNA reads as TGTGCCAGCAGCCACGGACTGCGGCGCTCCACAGATACGCAGTATTTT.

The chain joins TRBV28 to TRBJ1-2; 11 nucleotides match TRBD1. CDR1 MDHEN and CDR2 SYDVKM come from the germline V gene. Trimming took 5 bases from V and 8 from J; bases not matched to a gene: 13. This CDR3 is 16 amino acids long. The CDR3 is CASSPLSRDRGKGYTF. The CDR3 DNA sequence: TGTGCCAGCAGTCCCCTGTCCCGGGACAGGGGGAAGGGCTACACCTTC.

The CDR3 protein is CASSRPGAGVTAGELFF. The DNA of the CDR3 is TGTGCCAGCAGCCGCCCGGGTGCGGGAGTAACGGCCGGGGAGCTGTTTTTT. The rearrangement uses TRBV5-6 and TRBJ2-2, with 7 bases lining up with TRBD2. The CDR3 has 17 amino acids. The V gene's germline CDR1 is SGHDT and CDR2 YYEEEE. J lost 6 bases, V lost 4 bases, and 15 bases had no gene match.

A single count supports this clone. The chain couples TRBV7-6 to TRBJ2-5, with TRBD2 as a possible D gene (6 bases). CDR1 is SGHVS and CDR2 is FNYEAQ in the germline V gene. The CDR3 length is 14 residues. V was clipped by 3 bases and J by 5 bases, with 13 bases between them. The CDR3 DNA reads TGTGCCAGCAGCTTTTCCGGAGGAGGGGAGACCCAGTACTTC. Translation gives CASSFSGGGETQYF.

The J gene is TRBJ2-1, the V gene TRBV9; 8 bases fit TRBD2. The CDR3 totals 14 residues. Looked up from germline, CDR1 is SGDLS and CDR2 is YYNGEE. V lost 4 bases to trimming and J lost 4 bases; unmatched junction nucleotides: 4. The CDR3 loop reads CASSTLAAYNEQFF. The DNA of the CDR3 is TGTGCCAGCAGCACACTAGCGGCATACAATGAGCAGTTCTTC.

The chain combines TRBV12-5 with TRBJ2-2; 9 bases line up with TRBD1. Germline V CDR1 and CDR2: LGHNT, FRNRAP. This CDR3 is 15 amino acids long. With V trimmed by 4 bases and J by 3 bases, 3 bases remained unmatched. CDR3 bases: TGTGCTAGTGGTTCGGGACAGGGAGACACCGGGGAGCTGTTTTTT. Its translation is CASGSGQGDTGELFF.

The V call is TRBV6-5, the J call TRBJ1-4, with 8 bases that match TRBD1. The V gene end was trimmed by 7 bases and the J gene end by 7 bases; junction bases not matched to a gene: 11. CDR1 MNHEY and CDR2 SVGAGI come from the germline V gene. CDR3 length: 15 residues. The CDR3 loop is CASTGAQGAGEKLFF. The CDR3 nucleotides read TGTGCCAGCACTGGGGCCCAGGGGGCGGGTGAAAAACTGTTTTTT.

The chain employs TRBV5-1 and TRBJ1-1; 9 bases are a match to TRBD1. The ends lost 4 bases at V and 1 base at J; junction bases unmatched: 5. Germline loops: CDR1 SGHRS, CDR2 YFSETQ. The CDR3 totals 15 residues. CDR3 DNA: TGCGCCAGCAGCCTCAGGACAGGGGAGAACACTGAAGCTTTCTTT. As protein: CASSLRTGENTEAFF.

V is TRBV20-1 and J is TRBJ1-2; possible D gene TRBD1, 5 bases. Trimming cost V 7 bases and J 6 bases, with 12 bases left between them. The CDR3 loop spans 11 amino acids. Germline assignment: CDR1 DFQATT and CDR2 SNEGSKA (reference sequence). The CDR3 reads CSGGRADGYTF. The CDR3, as DNA: TGCAGTGGTGGCAGGGCCGATGGCTACACCTTC.

The chain links TRBV5-1 to TRBJ2-6; D is unresolved. This CDR3 is built from 14 residues. V shed 5 bases and J shed 0 bases, with 6 bases lying between them. In germline, CDR1 is SGHRS, CDR2 YFSETQ. CDR3 nucleotide sequence: TGCGCCAGCAGTCCAGACTCTGGGGCCAACGTCCTGACTTTC. This codes for CASSPDSGANVLTF.

The chain carries TRBV11-2 and TRBJ1-2; the D gene is possibly TRBD1 (5 bases). Per germline, CDR1 SGHAT and CDR2 FQNNGV. This CDR3 contains 13 residues. V lost 5 bases and J lost 2, with 9 bases in between. This chain's CDR3 is CASSPDRNYGYTF. The CDR3 DNA reads as TGTGCCAGCAGCCCCGACAGAAACTATGGCTACACCTTC.

The DNA for the CDR3 is TGTGCCAGCAGTTTCGAGGCTAGCGGGAGCGACAATGAGCAGTTCTTC. It specifies CASSFEASGSDNEQFF. The genes are TRBV27 and TRBJ2-1; 10 bases map to TRBD2. V trimming: 3 bases; J trimming: 5 bases; junction bases outside the gene matches: 7. CDR3 length equals 16 residues. Looked up from germline, CDR1 is MNHEY and CDR2 is SMNVEV (reference sequence).

The rearrangement links TRBV28 to TRBJ1-5; D unresolved. CDR1 and CDR2 from the germline V gene are MDHEN and SYDVKM. The CDR3 covers 14 residues. Trimming stripped 2 bases from V and 7 bases from J, with 12 bases between. This CDR3 reads CASSLESVPQPQHF. The CDR3 coding sequence is TGTGCCAGCAGTTTAGAATCGGTTCCCCAGCCCCAGCATTTT.

The gene calls are TRBV15 and TRBJ2-5, with 10 bases fitting TRBD2. Germline assignment: CDR1 LNHNV and CDR2 YYDKDF (reference sequence). V trimming: 0 bases; J trimming: 7 bases; junction bases outside the gene matches: 5. This CDR3 is built from 15 residues. For the CDR3, the DNA is TGTGCCACCAGCAGAGAAGCGGGAGGGCCCGGGACCCAGTACTTC. It encodes CATSREAGGPGTQYF.

V and J are TRBV7-2 and TRBJ2-7; a weak D match, TRBD2 (5 bases). V lost 4 bases to trimming and J lost 3 bases, with 16 bases between them. Germline CDR1 is SGHTA and CDR2 is FQGNSA. There are 15 residues in the CDR3. Here the CDR3 DNA reads TGTGCCAGCAGCTGGGCGGGCGGGTCGATCTACGAGCAGTACTTC. This codes for CASSWAGGSIYEQYF.

V gene TRBV28 combines with J gene TRBJ1-6; 7 nucleotides align to TRBD1. The CDR3 covers 14 residues. Germline values: CDR1 MDHEN, CDR2 SYDVKM. V shed 6 bases and J 7 bases; nucleotides not matched to a gene: 6. DNA of the CDR3: TGTGCCAGCAGCCGACAGGGAGAAAATTCACCCCTCCACTTT. Residues: CASSRQGENSPLHF.

In this sample, this clone turned up once. The CDR3 bases are TGCGCCAGCAGCCCGACGGGGAAGGGAGCAACTAATGAAAAACTGTTTTTT. Translation: CASSPTGKGATNEKLFF. V usage is TRBV4-1 and J usage is TRBJ1-4, with D hard to call. V gave up 4 bases and J gave up 0 bases, with 15 bases separating them. The CDR3 is 17 amino acids. CDR1 and CDR2 (germline): MGHRA, YSYEKL.

The chain couples TRBV7-2 to TRBJ2-3; 9 nucleotides line up with TRBD2. CDR1 and CDR2 (germline): SGHTA, FQGNSA. Trimming at V came to 1 base and at J to 8 bases, leaving 7 bases not matched to a gene. This CDR3 is built from 15 residues. This chain's CDR3 is CASSLVGTSLGTQYF. In DNA, the CDR3 is TGTGCCAGCAGCTTAGTGGGGACTAGCTTGGGTACGCAGTATTTT. Using reference TRBV7-2 and TRBJ2-3 for the parts outside the CDR3, the full variable domain is GAGVSQSPSNKVTEKGKDVELRCDPISGHTALYWYRQSLGQGLEFLIYFQGNSAPDKSGLPSDRFSAERTGGSVSTLTIQRTQQEDSAVYLCASSLVGTSLGTQYFGPGTRLTVL.

This chain connects TRBV12-5 to TRBJ1-6; 7 bases line up with TRBD1. Germline V gene lookup returns CDR1 LGHNT and CDR2 FRNRAP. This CDR3 spans 17 amino acids. V trimming: 1 base; J trimming: 0 bases; junction bases outside the gene matches: 3. Written as DNA, the CDR3 is TGTGCTAGTGGTTTGGGACAGGGACGCTCCTATAATTCACCCCTCCACTTT. Its protein product is CASGLGQGRSYNSPLHF.

J is TRBJ1-2 and V is TRBV28; no definite D call. V dropped 6 bases and J dropped 4 bases, with 21 bases sitting between them. CDR1 and CDR2 (germline): MDHEN, SYDVKM. The CDR3 is made up of 16 amino acids. This CDR3 reads CASRRATGYVVYGYTF. CDR3 nucleotide sequence: TGTGCCAGCAGGAGGGCGACGGGTTACGTAGTCTATGGCTACACCTTC.

The rearrangement links TRBV7-9 to TRBJ1-4; 7 nucleotides line up with TRBD1. The CDR3 is made up of 12 amino acids. V shed 5 bases and J 15 bases; nucleotides not matched to a gene: 9. The V gene's germline CDR1 is SEHNR and CDR2 FQNEAQ (reference sequence). CDR3 bases: TGTGCCAGCAGCATAAACAGGGGAAACTTGTTTTTT. It is translated as CASSINRGNLFF. The variable domain in full, completed from reference TRBV7-9 and TRBJ1-4, reads DTGVSQNPRHKITKRGQNVTFRCDPISEHNRLYWYRQTLGQGPEFLTYFQNEAQLEKSRLLSDRFSAERPKGSFSTLEIQRTEQGDSAMYLCASSINRGNLFFGSGTQLSVL.